This T cell receptor beta chain was sequenced for a study of tumor-infiltrating lymphocytes in primary liver carcinoma. Study overall: Surgery removed the patients' primary liver carcinoma. Both sexes were represented among patients, who were 30 to 69 years old.

The authors made TCR beta cDNA from around 500 ng total RNA with a constant-region primer. Three nested multiplex PCR rounds, a slightly modified ARM-PCR, produced the libraries for TCR beta. Primers for the first two PCR rounds were TRBV1-TRBV30 forward primers and a C-beta reverse primer (roughly 9 cycles per round). TCRdb processed the multiplex PCR reads anew with MiXCR; each CDR3 protein has one entry. The table has 200,000 or so distinct CDR3 sequences, 65% seen once. In regard to this clonotype: This may come from a read error, since a much larger clone is one base off.

The CDR3 covers 16 residues. Germline V gene sequence: CDR1 SGHAT, CDR2 FQNNGV. V shed 3 bases and J 4 bases; nucleotides not matched to a gene: 11. Blood RNA came from unsorted whole blood; germline DNA was also extracted. Investigators obtained around 4 milliliters of peripheral blood ahead of surgery. The TCR originated in an older woman with primary liver carcinoma and hepatitis B virus infection. Sequenced sample: peripheral blood. The gene calls are TRBV11-2 and TRBJ1-1, with 7 bases identical to TRBD1. In DNA, the CDR3 is TGTGCCAGCAGCTTTCCCGAAACAGGGGCCGGCACTGAAGCTTTCTTT. This encodes CASSFPETGAGTEAFF.